This note documents a single TCR beta chain sequence. What it binds is not known. With 60 Vbeta and 13 Jbeta primers, the PCR was carried out. The assay was immunoSEQ multiplex PCR, and TCRdb's table has in-frame clones only and misses some. Of roughly 100,000 clones in the sample, about 80% were seen once. This record comes from a study of cytomegalovirus exposure and HLA in healthy donors. Whole-study results and caveats: Per published accounts, TCR beta sequences correctly predicted the HLA-A and HLA-B alleles of most subjects. For TCR beta chains, V- and J-gene trimming was later linked to a missense DCLRE1C variant.

Germline V gene data show CDR1 as LGHNT and CDR2 as FRNRAP. J lost 7 bases, V lost 4 bases, and 9 bases had no gene match. This CDR3 is built from 15 residues. This chain links TRBV12-5 with TRBJ2-1, with 8 positions matching TRBD1. This receptor was taken from a woman aged 55-75 years in good health and CMV-seronegative. Material: PBMCs. CDR3 loop: CASGSPRTGSNEQFF. The CDR3 coding sequence is TGTGCTAGTGGTTCCCCGCGGACAGGGTCAAATGAGCAGTTCTTC.